The 22 T cell receptor beta chains below were found in one sample sequenced in a study of CD8+ T cells in alopecia areata. cDNA reverse transcribed from extracted RNA served as the sequencing template. The table came from immunoSEQ multiplex PCR; TCRdb's copy has only in-frame clones and leaves some out. The sample has over 150,000 clones, about 60% seen once. Described treatment: oral pan-JAK inhibitor, 5-10 mg twice daily. The sample in question was CD8+ T cells sorted from blood, obtained at week 24, from a patient treated with tofacitinib. These receptors were taken from a human donor with alopecia areata.

This clone was found once. This sequence joins TRBV7-2 and TRBJ1-5; 7 bases line up with TRBD1. Trimming at V came to 3 bases and at J to 0 bases, leaving 2 bases not matched to a gene. The germline CDR1 and CDR2 sequences are SGHTA and FQGNSA. CDR3 length equals 15 residues. CDR3 in amino acids: CASSFRGGSNQPQHF. In DNA form, the CDR3 reads TGTGCCAGCAGCTTCAGGGGGGGTAGCAATCAGCCCCAGCATTTT.

This chain connects TRBV7-9 to TRBJ2-7; TRBD1 matches at 7 bases. The CDR3 covers 14 residues. Germline V lookup: CDR1 SEHNR, CDR2 FQNEAQ (reference sequence). The trim removed 4 bases at V and 2 bases at J, leaving 5 bases unmatched. The CDR3 DNA is TGTGCCAGCAGCTCCTCGGGACAGCCCTACGAGCAGTACTTC. It codes for CASSSSGQPYEQYF.

The CDR3 reads CASSGTGSSEAFF. CDR3 coding DNA: TGTGCCAGCAGTGGGACAGGGTCGTCTGAAGCTTTCTTT. V is TRBV25-1 and J is TRBJ1-1, with 8 nucleotides matching TRBD1. This CDR3 spans 13 amino acids. Germline loops: CDR1 MGHDK, CDR2 SYGVNS. The ends lost 4 bases at V and 6 bases at J; junction bases unmatched: 4. The full variable domain, rest sourced from reference TRBV25-1 and TRBJ1-1, is EADIYQTPRYLVIGTGKKITLECSQTMGHDKMYWYQQDPGMELHLIHYSYGVNSTEKGDLSSESTVSRIRTEHFPLTLESARPSHTSQYLCASSGTGSSEAFFGQGTRLTVV.

This clone was recorded a few times. The CDR3 DNA reads TGTGCCACCCTGACAGGGAACACCGGGGAGCTGTTTTTT. Residues: CATLTGNTGELFF. This chain links TRBV2 with TRBJ2-2; D perhaps matches TRBD1 (6 bases). V lost 10 bases and J 1 base, leaving 10 bases between the germline ends. The CDR3 is 13 amino acids. Germline lookup yields CDR1 SNHLY and CDR2 FYNNEI.

In its sample, this clone was seen once. This chain connects TRBV27 to TRBJ2-2; 7 nucleotides match TRBD1. The length of the CDR3 is 14 residues. Germline CDR1 and CDR2: MNHEY and SMNVEV (reference sequence). The junction had 6 bases not matched to a gene; V was cut back by 6 bases and J by 5 bases. The CDR3 DNA is TGTGCCAGCAGCACAGGGGTCGGGACCGGGGAGCTGTTTTTT. Translating it yields CASSTGVGTGELFF.

J is TRBJ2-7 and V is TRBV27, with 10 bases lining up with TRBD1. This CDR3 comprises 14 residues. V lost 5 bases to trimming and J lost 3 bases; unmatched junction nucleotides: 4. Per germline, CDR1 MNHEY and CDR2 SMNVEV (reference sequence). The CDR3 DNA reads as TGTGCCAGCAGTACGACAGGGGGCGGCTACGAGCAGTACTTC. Translation gives CASSTTGGGYEQYF.

The rearrangement joins TRBV30 to TRBJ1-1; a weak D match, TRBD1 (5 bases). CDR1 is GTSNPN, CDR2 SVGIG, per germline (reference sequence). Trimming cost V 0 bases and J 4 bases, with 12 bases left between them. The CDR3 spans 14 residues. CDR3 DNA: TGTGCCTGGAGTGTTTTGGTGGGGCGCACTGAAGCTTTCTTT. It translates to CAWSVLVGRTEAFF.

The chain combines TRBV27 with TRBJ2-5; a weak D match, TRBD1 (5 bases). The V gene's germline CDR1 is MNHEY and CDR2 SMNVEV (reference sequence). The CDR3 is 15 amino acids. Trimming removed 5 bases from V and 10 bases from J, with 23 bases in between. The CDR3 DNA reads TGTGCCAGCAGTCCACGGACACCGGCCCGAGACGTCCAGTACTTC. This encodes CASSPRTPARDVQYF.

A single count supports this clone. The CDR3 DNA is TGTGCCAGCAGCTTGAGCGGCTATGGCTACACCTTC. This codes for CASSLSGYGYTF. V and J are TRBV5-6 and TRBJ1-2; D not certain. CDR1 and CDR2 from the germline V gene are SGHDT and YYEEEE. The CDR3 sequence is 12 residues long. V was shortened by 1 base and J by 4 bases, with 5 bases between the two germline ends.

V usage is TRBV13 and J usage is TRBJ2-7; 7 bases are shared with TRBD1. The ends lost 4 bases at V and 3 bases at J; junction bases unmatched: 9. This CDR3 spans 15 amino acids. Per the germline V gene, CDR1 is PRHDT and CDR2 is FYEKMQ (reference sequence). CDR3 DNA sequence: TGTGCCAGCAGCTCGACCGGGACAGACAACTACGAGCAGTACTTC. Encoded protein: CASSSTGTDNYEQYF.

V and J are TRBV27 and TRBJ2-3; no definite D call. CDR3 length: 13 amino acids. The V end was cut by 5 bases, the J end by 2 bases, with 8 bases between. Germline V CDR1 and CDR2: MNHEY, SMNVEV (reference sequence). The CDR3 nucleotides read TGTGCCAGCAGTAACGGCCTCACAGATACGCAGTATTTT. It encodes CASSNGLTDTQYF.

This chain links TRBV30 with TRBJ2-5, with TRBD2 matching 8 bases. Germline CDR1 and CDR2: GTSNPN and SVGIG (reference sequence). The CDR3 is 16 residues long. V trimming: 5 bases; J trimming: 4 bases; junction bases outside the gene matches: 15. CDR3 region: CAWELAGGRPSETQYF. Here the CDR3 DNA reads TGTGCCTGGGAGTTGGCGGGGGGCCGTCCCTCAGAGACCCAGTACTTC.

This clone has just a few counts. This chain connects TRBV6-5 to TRBJ1-2, with 10 bases aligning to TRBD1. With 6 bases clipped from V and 3 bases from J, the junction kept 7 bases outside the gene matches. CDR3 length: 15 residues. CDR1 is MNHEY, CDR2 SVGAGI, per germline. This CDR3 is CASSPDRGQDYGYTF. DNA for the CDR3: TGTGCCAGCAGCCCCGACAGGGGGCAAGACTATGGCTACACCTTC.

Comments on this clone: This same CDR3 is encoded by further DNA sequences in the sample. The chain links TRBV5-6 to TRBJ1-6; D unclear. V lost 0 bases, J lost 9 bases, and 7 bases lay in between. The CDR3 totals 13 residues. The germline V gene has CDR1 SGHDT and CDR2 YYEEEE. The CDR3 coding sequence is TGTGCCAGCAGCTTGGGCGTTGGTTCACCCCTCCACTTT. This sequence encodes CASSLGVGSPLHF.

This clone turned up a few times. The V and J genes are TRBV2 and TRBJ2-7; D perhaps matches TRBD2 (6 bases). Deletions cut 8 bases from V and 0 bases from J, with 14 bases between. CDR1 is SNHLY and CDR2 is FYNNEI in the germline V gene. The CDR3 sequence is 14 residues long. The CDR3 nucleotides read TGTGCCAGCTCCGGGACTGCTGGCTCCTACGAGCAGTACTTC. Protein: CASSGTAGSYEQYF.

The DNA for the CDR3 is TGTGCCAGCAGCTTAAACGAGGGGGGGACCTACAATGAGCAGTTCTTC. Translating it yields CASSLNEGGTYNEQFF. The chain employs TRBV7-9 and TRBJ2-1; the D gene is possibly TRBD2 (7 bases). Germline V gene sequence: CDR1 SEHNR, CDR2 FQNEAQ (reference sequence). The CDR3 extends over 16 amino acids. V was shortened by 2 bases and J by 2 bases, with 13 bases between the two germline ends.

The chain combines TRBV27 with TRBJ2-3; 7 bases map to TRBD1. Germline lookup yields CDR1 MNHEY and CDR2 SMNVEV (reference sequence). The CDR3 extends over 16 amino acids. V trimming: 0 bases; J trimming: 1 base; junction bases outside the gene matches: 4. CDR3 loop: CASSLSEGQGTDTQYF. The CDR3 DNA reads as TGTGCCAGCAGTTTATCGGAAGGACAGGGCACAGATACGCAGTATTTT.

The gene calls are TRBV30 and TRBJ2-7; D call uncertain. Trimming shortened V by 1 base and J by 0 bases, and 10 bases separated the two germline ends. The CDR3 is made up of 14 amino acids. Germline CDR1 GTSNPN, CDR2 SVGIG (reference sequence). The CDR3 reads CAWSGAPISYEQYF. DNA of the CDR3: TGTGCCTGGAGTGGCGCGCCTATCTCCTACGAGCAGTACTTC.

The chain links TRBV11-3 to TRBJ2-7; D not resolved. Germline CDR1 reads SGHNT; CDR2 reads YENEEA. Trimming removed 1 base at V and 6 bases at J, with 10 bases between. The CDR3 has 13 residues. CDR3 nucleotides: TGTGCCAGCAGCTTAGGCGATGCAGGCGAGCAGTACTTC. Translating gives CASSLGDAGEQYF.

This clone was seen a handful of times. The chain carries TRBV2 and TRBJ2-6, with unresolved D. CDR3 length equals 14 residues. Germline V CDR1 and CDR2: SNHLY, FYNNEI. With 6 bases removed from V and 0 bases from J, the gap between germline ends came to 6 bases. The CDR3 DNA sequence: TGTGCCAGCAGCACAGACTCTGGGGCCAACGTCCTGACTTTC. Its translation is CASSTDSGANVLTF.

The genes are TRBV14 and TRBJ2-7, with D tentatively TRBD1 (6 bases). This CDR3 comprises 15 residues. Germline values: CDR1 SGHDN, CDR2 FVKESK. The ends were cut back, 1 base at V and 4 bases at J, with 14 bases in the middle. The chain's CDR3 is CASSQGSTGWYEQYF. In DNA, the CDR3 is TGTGCCAGCAGCCAAGGTTCGACAGGCTGGTACGAGCAGTACTTC.

This clone appeared a few times. J is TRBJ2-7 and V is TRBV29-1; tentative D call: TRBD1 (6 bases). The CDR3 contains 15 residues. The ends were cut back, 0 bases at V and 4 bases at J, with 16 bases in the middle. The germline gives CDR1 SQVTM, CDR2 ANQGSEA. CDR3 amino acids: CSVEDTAGDQYEQYF. DNA of the CDR3: TGCAGCGTTGAAGATACGGCAGGGGACCAATACGAGCAGTACTTC.